This T cell receptor (beta chain) was identified during a study of blood T cell repertoires in COVID-19. Overall study: COVID-19 samples collected from the United States, Italy and Spain covered acute and convalescent phases.

Allocation to cohorts depended on clinical history reported by the participants. Method: immunoSEQ multiplex PCR; TCRdb's copy keeps in-frame clones and lacks some. Among around 390,000 clones, about 83% were seen once, and the ten largest hold roughly 9.4%. V lost 3 bases to trimming and J lost 3 bases, with 14 bases between them. Germline V gene data show CDR1 as KGHSH and CDR2 as LQKENI. This CDR3 spans 15 amino acids. This TCR derives from a woman aged 50 to 60 who had recovered from COVID-19. The V gene is TRBV18, the J gene TRBJ1-2; no clear D. Sample: PBMCs or T cells enriched from blood (not recorded which). The CDR3, as DNA: TGTGCCAGCTCACCTGGACTGGGAACTGACTATGGCTACACCTTC. Translating gives CASSPGLGTDYGYTF.